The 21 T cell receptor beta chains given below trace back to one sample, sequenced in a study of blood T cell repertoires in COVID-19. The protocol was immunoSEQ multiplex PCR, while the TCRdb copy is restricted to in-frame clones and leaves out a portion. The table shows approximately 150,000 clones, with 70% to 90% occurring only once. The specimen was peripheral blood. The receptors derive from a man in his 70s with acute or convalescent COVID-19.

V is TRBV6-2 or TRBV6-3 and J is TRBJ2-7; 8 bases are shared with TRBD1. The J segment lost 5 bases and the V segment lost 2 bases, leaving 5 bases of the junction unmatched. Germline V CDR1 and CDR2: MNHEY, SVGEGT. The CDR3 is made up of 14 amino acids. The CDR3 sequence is CASSYGQGRDEQYF. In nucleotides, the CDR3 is TGTGCCAGCAGTTACGGACAGGGTCGAGACGAGCAGTACTTC.

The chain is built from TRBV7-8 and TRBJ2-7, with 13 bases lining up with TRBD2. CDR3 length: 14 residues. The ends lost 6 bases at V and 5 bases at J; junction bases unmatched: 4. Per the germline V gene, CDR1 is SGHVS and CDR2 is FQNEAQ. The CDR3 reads CASSTSGRADEQYF. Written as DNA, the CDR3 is TGTGCCAGCAGTACTAGCGGGAGGGCCGACGAGCAGTACTTC.

The CDR3 spells CASSEWGGRSYEQYF. In DNA form, the CDR3 reads TGTGCCAGCAGTGAATGGGGCGGGAGATCCTACGAGCAGTACTTC. The chain has TRBV25-1 and TRBJ2-7, with 7 bases aligning to TRBD2. Germline CDR1 is MGHDK and CDR2 is SYGVNS. The CDR3 is 15 amino acids. Germline trimming cut 1 base from V and 1 base from J; bases unmatched to any gene: 4.

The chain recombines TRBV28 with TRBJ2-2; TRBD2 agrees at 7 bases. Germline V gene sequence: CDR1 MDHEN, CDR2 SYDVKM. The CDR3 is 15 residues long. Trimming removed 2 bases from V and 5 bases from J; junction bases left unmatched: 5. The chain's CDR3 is CASSLVGGRTGELFF. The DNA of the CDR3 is TGTGCCAGCAGTTTAGTAGGCGGGAGAACCGGGGAGCTGTTTTTT.

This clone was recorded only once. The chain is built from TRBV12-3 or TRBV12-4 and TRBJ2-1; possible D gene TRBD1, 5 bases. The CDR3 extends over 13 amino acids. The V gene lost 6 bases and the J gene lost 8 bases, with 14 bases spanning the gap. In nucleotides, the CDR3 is TGTGCCAGCAGCTTCAGGGTCATGTATGAGCAGTTCTTC. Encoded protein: CASSFRVMYEQFF.

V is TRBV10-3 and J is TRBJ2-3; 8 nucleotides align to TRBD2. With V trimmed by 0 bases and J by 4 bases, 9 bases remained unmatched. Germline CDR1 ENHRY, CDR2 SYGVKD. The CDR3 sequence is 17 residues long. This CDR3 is CAISESKAGEGPDTQYF. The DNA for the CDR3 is TGTGCCATCAGTGAGTCGAAAGCGGGAGAGGGACCAGATACGCAGTATTTT.

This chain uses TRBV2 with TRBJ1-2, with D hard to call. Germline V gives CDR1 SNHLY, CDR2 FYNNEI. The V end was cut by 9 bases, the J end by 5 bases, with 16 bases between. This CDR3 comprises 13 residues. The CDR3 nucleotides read TGTGCCAGTTTCGGCGGGGTCGGGTATGGCTACACCTTC. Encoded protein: CASFGGVGYGYTF.

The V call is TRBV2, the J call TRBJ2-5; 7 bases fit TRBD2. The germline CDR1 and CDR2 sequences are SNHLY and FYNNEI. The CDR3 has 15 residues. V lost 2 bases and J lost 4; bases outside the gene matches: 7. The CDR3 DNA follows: TGTGCCAGCAGTGAAAGACTAGCTTTAGCAGAGACCCAGTACTTC. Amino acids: CASSERLALAETQYF.

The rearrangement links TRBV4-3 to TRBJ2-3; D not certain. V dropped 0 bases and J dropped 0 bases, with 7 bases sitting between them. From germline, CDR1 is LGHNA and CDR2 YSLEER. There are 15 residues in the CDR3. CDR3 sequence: CASSQEADSTDTQYF. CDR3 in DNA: TGCGCCAGCAGCCAAGAGGCAGATAGCACAGATACGCAGTATTTT.

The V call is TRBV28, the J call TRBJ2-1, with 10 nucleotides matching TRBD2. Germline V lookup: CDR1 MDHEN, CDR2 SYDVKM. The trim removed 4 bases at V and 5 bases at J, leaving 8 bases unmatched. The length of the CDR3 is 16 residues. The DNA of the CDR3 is TGTGCCAGCAGTTCCCATAGCGGGAGGCTAGACAATGAGCAGTTCTTC. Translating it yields CASSSHSGRLDNEQFF.

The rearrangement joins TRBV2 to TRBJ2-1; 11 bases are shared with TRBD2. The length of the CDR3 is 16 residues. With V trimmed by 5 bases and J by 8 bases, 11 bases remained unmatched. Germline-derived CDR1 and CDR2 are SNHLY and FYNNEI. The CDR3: CASSNLAGGRGHEQFF. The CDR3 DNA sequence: TGTGCCAGCAGTAATCTAGCGGGAGGCAGGGGGCATGAGCAGTTCTTC.

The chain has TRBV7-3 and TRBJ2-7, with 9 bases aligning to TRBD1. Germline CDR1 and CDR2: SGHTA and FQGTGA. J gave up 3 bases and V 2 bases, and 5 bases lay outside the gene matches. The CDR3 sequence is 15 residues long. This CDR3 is CASSLQGTGSYEQYF. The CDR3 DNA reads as TGTGCCAGCAGCTTACAGGGGACAGGGAGCTACGAGCAGTACTTC.

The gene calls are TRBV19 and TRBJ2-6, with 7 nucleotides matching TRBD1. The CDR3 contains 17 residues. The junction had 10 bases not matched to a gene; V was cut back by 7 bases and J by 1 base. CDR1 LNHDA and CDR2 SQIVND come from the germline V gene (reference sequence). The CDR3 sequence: CASTRQGSYSGANVLTF. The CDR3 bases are TGTGCCAGTACCCGACAGGGTTCCTATTCTGGGGCCAACGTCCTGACTTTC.

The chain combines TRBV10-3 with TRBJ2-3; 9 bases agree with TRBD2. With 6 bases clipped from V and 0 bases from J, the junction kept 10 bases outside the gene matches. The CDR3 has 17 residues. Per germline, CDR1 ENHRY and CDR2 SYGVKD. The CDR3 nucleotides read TGTGCCATCAGGGGGGCCACCGGGACTAGCAGCACAGATACGCAGTATTTT. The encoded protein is CAIRGATGTSSTDTQYF.

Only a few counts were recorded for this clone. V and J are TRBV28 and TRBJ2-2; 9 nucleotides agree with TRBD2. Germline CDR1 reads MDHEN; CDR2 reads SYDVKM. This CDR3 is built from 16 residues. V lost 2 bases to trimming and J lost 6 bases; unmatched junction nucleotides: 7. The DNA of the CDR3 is TGTGCCAGCAGTTTACTAGCGGGGAGGATCCCCGGGGAGCTGTTTTTT. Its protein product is CASSLLAGRIPGELFF.

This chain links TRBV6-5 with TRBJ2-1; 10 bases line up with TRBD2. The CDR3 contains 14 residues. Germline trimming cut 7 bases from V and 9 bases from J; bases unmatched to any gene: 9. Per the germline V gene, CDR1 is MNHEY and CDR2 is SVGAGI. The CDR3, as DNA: TGTGCCAGCAAACTAGCGGGACTCGCGAGTGAGCAGTTCTTC. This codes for CASKLAGLASEQFF.

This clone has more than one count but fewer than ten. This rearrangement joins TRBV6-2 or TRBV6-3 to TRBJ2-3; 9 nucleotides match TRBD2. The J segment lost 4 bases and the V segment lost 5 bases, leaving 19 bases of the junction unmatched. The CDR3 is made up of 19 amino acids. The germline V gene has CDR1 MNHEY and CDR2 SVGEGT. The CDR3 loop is CASSPRRVAGVHRADTQYF. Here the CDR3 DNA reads TGTGCCAGCAGTCCCCGGAGGGTAGCGGGAGTCCACCGAGCAGATACGCAGTATTTT.

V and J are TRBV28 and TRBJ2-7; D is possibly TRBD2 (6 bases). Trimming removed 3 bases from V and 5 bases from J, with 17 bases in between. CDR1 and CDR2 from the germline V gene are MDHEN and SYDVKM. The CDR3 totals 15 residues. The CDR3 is CASSLPLGGKDEQYF. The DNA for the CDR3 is TGTGCCAGCAGTTTGCCTCTGGGGGGTAAAGACGAGCAGTACTTC.

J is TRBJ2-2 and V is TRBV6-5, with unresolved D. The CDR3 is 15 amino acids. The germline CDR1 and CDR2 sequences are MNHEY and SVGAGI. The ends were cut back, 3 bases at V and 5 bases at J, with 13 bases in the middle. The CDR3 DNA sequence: TGTGCCAGCAGTTATAAGTCCGCGGAGACCGGGGAGCTGTTTTTT. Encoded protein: CASSYKSAETGELFF.

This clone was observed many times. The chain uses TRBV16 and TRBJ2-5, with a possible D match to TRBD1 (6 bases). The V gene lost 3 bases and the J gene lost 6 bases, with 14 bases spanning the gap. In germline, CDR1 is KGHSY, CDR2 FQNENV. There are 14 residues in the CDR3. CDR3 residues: CASSQHRQAQTQYF. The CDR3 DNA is TGTGCCAGCAGCCAGCACCGACAGGCCCAGACCCAGTACTTC.

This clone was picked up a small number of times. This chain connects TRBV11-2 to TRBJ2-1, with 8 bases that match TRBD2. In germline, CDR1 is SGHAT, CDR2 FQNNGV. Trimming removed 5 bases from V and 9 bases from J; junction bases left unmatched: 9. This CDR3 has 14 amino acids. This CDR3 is CASSPAGEGGEQFF. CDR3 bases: TGTGCCAGCAGCCCAGCGGGAGAGGGGGGTGAGCAGTTCTTC.